The table lists the clone carrying this TCR beta chain with a few counts. Its antigen is as yet unknown. These data come from a study of cytomegalovirus exposure and HLA in healthy donors. The primer mix had 60 Vbeta and 13 Jbeta primers. Sequenced by immunoSEQ multiplex PCR; TCRdb stores in-frame clones only, minus some. The repertoire includes some 150,000 clones, about three quarters of them detected once, and around 3.2% sits in the top ten. Study-wide points: Productive rates of about 87% or about 30% were seen for most TCR beta V segments in an earlier analysis.

Trimming pared 0 bases from V and 5 bases from J, leaving 8 bases between. Germline values: CDR1 SGHRS, CDR2 YFSETQ. The CDR3 is made up of 14 amino acids. The rearrangement joins TRBV5-1 to TRBJ2-2; a weak D match, TRBD1 (5 bases). The TCR sequence derives from a female donor in good health and CMV-seronegative. Sequenced input: PBMCs. This CDR3 reads CASSLEAGTGELFF. The CDR3 DNA follows: TGCGCCAGCAGCTTGGAGGCAGGGACCGGGGAGCTGTTTTTT. Based on the CDR3 plus reference TRBV5-1 and TRBJ2-2, the full variable domain is KAGVTQTPRYLIKTRGQQVTLSCSPISGHRSVSWYQQTPGQGLQFLFEYFSETQRNKGNFPGRFSGRQFSNSRSEMNVSTLELGDSALYLCASSLEAGTGELFFGEGSRLTVL.